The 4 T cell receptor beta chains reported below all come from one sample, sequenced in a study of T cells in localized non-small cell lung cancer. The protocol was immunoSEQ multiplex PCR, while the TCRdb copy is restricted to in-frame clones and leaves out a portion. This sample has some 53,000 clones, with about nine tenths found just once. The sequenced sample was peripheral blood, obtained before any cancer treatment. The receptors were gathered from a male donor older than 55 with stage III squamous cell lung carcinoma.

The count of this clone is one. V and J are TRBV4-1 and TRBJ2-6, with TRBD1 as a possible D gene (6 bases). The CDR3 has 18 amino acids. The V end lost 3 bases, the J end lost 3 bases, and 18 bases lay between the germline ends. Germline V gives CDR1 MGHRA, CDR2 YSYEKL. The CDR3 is CASSHTLLHRDGANVLTF. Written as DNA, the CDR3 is TGCGCCAGCAGCCACACCCTCCTCCACAGGGATGGGGCCAACGTCCTGACTTTC.

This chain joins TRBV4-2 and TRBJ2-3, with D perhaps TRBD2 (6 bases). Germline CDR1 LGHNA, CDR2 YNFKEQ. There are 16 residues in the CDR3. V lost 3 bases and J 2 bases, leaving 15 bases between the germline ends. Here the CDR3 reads CASSHQRLGDTDTQYF. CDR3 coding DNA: TGTGCCAGCAGCCACCAGAGACTAGGGGACACAGATACGCAGTATTTT.

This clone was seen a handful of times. As DNA, the CDR3 is TGTGCCTGGAGCCAGGGTGACGGTTTGGAAGCTTTCTTT. Translated: CAWSQGDGLEAFF. The V gene is TRBV30, the J gene TRBJ1-1; possibly TRBD1 for D (5 bases). CDR1 and CDR2 from the germline V gene are GTSNPN and SVGIG (reference sequence). V lost 3 bases and J lost 8, with 16 bases in between. This CDR3 region has 13 residues. The whole variable domain, remainder taken from reference TRBV30 and TRBJ1-1, is SQTIHQWPATLVQPVGSPLSLECTVEGTSNPNLYWYRQAAGRGLQLLFYSVGIGQISSEVPQNLSASRPQDRQFILSSKKLLLSDSGFYLCAWSQGDGLEAFFGQGTRLTVV.

CDR3 protein: CASNKDMNTEAFF. The CDR3 DNA reads as TGTGCCAGCAATAAAGATATGAACACTGAAGCTTTCTTT. V is TRBV6-5 and J is TRBJ1-1; D unclear. In germline, CDR1 is MNHEY, CDR2 SVGAGI. Trimming took 7 bases from V and 0 from J, leaving 9 bases between them. CDR3 length: 13 residues.